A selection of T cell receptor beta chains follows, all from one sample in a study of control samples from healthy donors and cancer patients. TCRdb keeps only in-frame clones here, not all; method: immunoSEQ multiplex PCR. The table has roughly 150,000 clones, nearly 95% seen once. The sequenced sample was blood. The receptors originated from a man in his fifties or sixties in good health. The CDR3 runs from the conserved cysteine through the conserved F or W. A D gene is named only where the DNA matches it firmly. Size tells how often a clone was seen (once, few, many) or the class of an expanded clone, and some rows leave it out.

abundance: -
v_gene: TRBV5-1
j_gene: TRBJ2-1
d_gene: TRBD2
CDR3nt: TGCGCCAGCAGCTTGGAGGCAGCGGGGGGTTACAATGAGCAGTTCTTC
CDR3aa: CASSLEAAGGYNEQFF

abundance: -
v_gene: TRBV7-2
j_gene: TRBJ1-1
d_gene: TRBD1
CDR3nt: TGTGCCAGCAGCCCCGACAGGGCTTACACTGAAGCTTTCTTT
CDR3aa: CASSPDRAYTEAFF

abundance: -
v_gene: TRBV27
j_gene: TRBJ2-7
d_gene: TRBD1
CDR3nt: TGTGCCAGCAGTTCGACAGGGGAGGCCTACGAGCAGTACTTC
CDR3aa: CASSSTGEAYEQYF

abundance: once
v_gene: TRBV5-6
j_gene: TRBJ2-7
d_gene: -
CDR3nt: TGTGCCAGCAGCTTGTCAGTCTCCTACGAGCAGTACTTC
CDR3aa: CASSLSVSYEQYF

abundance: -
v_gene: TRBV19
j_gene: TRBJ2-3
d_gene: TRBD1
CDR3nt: TGTGCCAGTATTGGGGGACAGGGTAAATTGGACTCTAGCACAGATACGCAGTATTTT
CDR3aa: CASIGGQGKLDSSTDTQYF

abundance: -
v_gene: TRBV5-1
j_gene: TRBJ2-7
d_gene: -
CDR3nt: TGCGCCAGCAGCTTGGATGGACAGACTAATTACGAGCAGTACTTC
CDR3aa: CASSLDGQTNYEQYF

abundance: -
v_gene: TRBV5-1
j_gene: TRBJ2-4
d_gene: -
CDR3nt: TGCGCCAGCAGCTTGGACAGGAGAGACATTCAGTACTTC
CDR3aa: CASSLDRRDIQYF

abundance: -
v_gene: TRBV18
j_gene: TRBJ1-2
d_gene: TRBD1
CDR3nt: TGTGCCAGCTCACCGGGACAGGCAGACTATGGCTACACCTTC
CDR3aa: CASSPGQADYGYTF

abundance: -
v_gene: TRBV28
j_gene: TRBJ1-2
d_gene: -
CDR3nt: TGTGCCAGCAGTTCCTTAGACAGGGGCTACACCTTC
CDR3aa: CASSSLDRGYTF

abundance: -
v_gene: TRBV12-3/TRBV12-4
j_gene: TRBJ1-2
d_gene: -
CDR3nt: TGTGCCAGCAGTGATAGAGATTACTATGGCTACACCTTC
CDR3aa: CASSDRDYYGYTF

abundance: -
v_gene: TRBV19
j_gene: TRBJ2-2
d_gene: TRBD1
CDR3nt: TGTGCCAGTAGTATGACAGGGGGGATCACCGGGGAGCTGTTTTTT
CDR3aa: CASSMTGGITGELFF

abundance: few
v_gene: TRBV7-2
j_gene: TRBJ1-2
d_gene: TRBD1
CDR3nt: TGTGCCAGCAGCTATAGGACAGGGGGCGCAGGGTATGGCTACACCTTC
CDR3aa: CASSYRTGGAGYGYTF

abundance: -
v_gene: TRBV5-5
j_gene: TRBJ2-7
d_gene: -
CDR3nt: TGTGCCAGCGCTGTGGGAGGGACAGTAGCCTACGAGCAGTACTTC
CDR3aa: CASAVGGTVAYEQYF

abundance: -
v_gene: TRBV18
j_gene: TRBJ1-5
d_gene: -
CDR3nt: TGTGCCAGCTCACCCGGGGACAATCAGCCCCAGCATTTT
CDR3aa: CASSPGDNQPQHF

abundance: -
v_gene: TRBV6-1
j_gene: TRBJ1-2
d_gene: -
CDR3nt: TGTGCCAGCAGTGAAACGCCAGCCTCTAACTATGGCTACACCTTC
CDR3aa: CASSETPASNYGYTF

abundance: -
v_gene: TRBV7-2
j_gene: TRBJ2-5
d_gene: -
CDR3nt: TGTGCCAGCAGCTTAGATAGTACAGGGTGGCGAGAGACCCAGTACTTC
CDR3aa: CASSLDSTGWRETQYF

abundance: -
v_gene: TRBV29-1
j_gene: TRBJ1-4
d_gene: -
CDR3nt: TGCAGCGTTGTGGGAGCTAATGAAAAACTGTTTTTT
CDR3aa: CSVVGANEKLFF

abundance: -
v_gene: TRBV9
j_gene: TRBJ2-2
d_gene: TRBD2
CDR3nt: TGTGCCAGCAGCCGCCCCGGGGGGGGTGGGGAGCTGTTTTTT
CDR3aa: CASSRPGGGGELFF

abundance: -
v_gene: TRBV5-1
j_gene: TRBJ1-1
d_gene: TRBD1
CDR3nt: TGCGCCAGCAGCCCACAGGGGCCGAACACTGAAGCTTTCTTT
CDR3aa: CASSPQGPNTEAFF

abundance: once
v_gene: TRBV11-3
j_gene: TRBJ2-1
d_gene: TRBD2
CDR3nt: TGTGCCAGCAGCTTAGATAGTAAAGCGGGAGGAAGGGATGAGCAGTTCTTC
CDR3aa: CASSLDSKAGGRDEQFF

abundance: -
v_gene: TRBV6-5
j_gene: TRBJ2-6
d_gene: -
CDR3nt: TGTGCCACCAGGCTCTCCCGCTCTGGGGCCAACGTCCTGACTTTC
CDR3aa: CATRLSRSGANVLTF

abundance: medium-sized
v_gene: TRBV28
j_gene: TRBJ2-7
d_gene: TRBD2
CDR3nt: TGTGCCAGCAGTTTACTTACTAGCGGGCTCTCCTACGAGCAGTACTTC
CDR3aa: CASSLLTSGLSYEQYF

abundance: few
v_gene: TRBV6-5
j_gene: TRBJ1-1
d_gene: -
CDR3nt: TGTGCCACCGCGAGGGCAAGAGGGACTGAAGCTTTCTTT
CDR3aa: CATARARGTEAFF

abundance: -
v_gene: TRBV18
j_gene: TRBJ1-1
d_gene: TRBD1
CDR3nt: TGTGCCAGCTCATTACCGGGACAGGGGGCCACTGAAGCTTTCTTT
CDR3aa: CASSLPGQGATEAFF

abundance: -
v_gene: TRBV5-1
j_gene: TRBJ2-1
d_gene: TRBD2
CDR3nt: TGCGCCAGCAGCTTGGTCCCTAGCGGCTACAATGAGCAGTTCTTC
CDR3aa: CASSLVPSGYNEQFF

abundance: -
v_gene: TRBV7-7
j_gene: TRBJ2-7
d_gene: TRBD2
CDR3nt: TGTGCTAGCAGCTTGACTAGCGGCTACGAGCAGTACTTC
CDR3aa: CASSLTSGYEQYF

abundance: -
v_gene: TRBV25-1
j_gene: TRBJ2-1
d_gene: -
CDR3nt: TGTGCCAGCAGTGCTTCGGGACTTCGGGTCGATGAGCAGTTCTTC
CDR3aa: CASSASGLRVDEQFF

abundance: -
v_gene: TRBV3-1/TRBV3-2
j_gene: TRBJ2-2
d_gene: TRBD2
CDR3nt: TGTGCCAGCAGCCCGGGCGGGGGTGGCACCGGGGAGCTGTTTTTT
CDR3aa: CASSPGGGGTGELFF

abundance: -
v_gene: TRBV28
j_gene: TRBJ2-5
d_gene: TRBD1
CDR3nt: TGTGCCAGCAGCTGGACAGGGTCCCAAGAGACCCAGTACTTC
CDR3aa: CASSWTGSQETQYF

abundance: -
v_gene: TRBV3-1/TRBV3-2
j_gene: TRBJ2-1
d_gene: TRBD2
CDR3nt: TGTGCCAGCAGCTTCACTAGCGGGAACGTCAATGAGCAGTTCTTC
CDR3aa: CASSFTSGNVNEQFF

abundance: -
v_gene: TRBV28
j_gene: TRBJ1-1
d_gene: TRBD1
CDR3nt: TGTGCCAGCAGTTTCTTCCCCGAGACAGGGGGCACTGAAGCTTTCTTT
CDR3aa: CASSFFPETGGTEAFF

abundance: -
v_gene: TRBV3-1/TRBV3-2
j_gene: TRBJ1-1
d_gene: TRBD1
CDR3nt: TGTGCCAGCAGCCCGACAGGGGGTGACACTGAAGCTTTCTTT
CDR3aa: CASSPTGGDTEAFF

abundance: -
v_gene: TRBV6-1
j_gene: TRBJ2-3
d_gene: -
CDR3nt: TGTGCCAGCAGTGAACCGGGATGGGGCACAGATACGCAGTATTTT
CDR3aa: CASSEPGWGTDTQYF

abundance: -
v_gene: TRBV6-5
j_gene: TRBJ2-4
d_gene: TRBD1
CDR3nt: TGTGCCAGCAGGGAGGACAGGGGCGCGGGGGACATTCAGTACTTC
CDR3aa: CASREDRGAGDIQYF

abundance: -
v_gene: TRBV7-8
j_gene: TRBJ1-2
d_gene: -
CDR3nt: TGTGCCAGCAGCTTAGTTACAGCTTCCTTCGGTGGCTACACCTTC
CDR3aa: CASSLVTASFGGYTF

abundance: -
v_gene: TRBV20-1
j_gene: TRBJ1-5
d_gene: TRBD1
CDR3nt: TGCAGTGCTAGTGTAGCAGGGGGTAGTCAGCCCCAGCATTTT
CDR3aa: CSASVAGGSQPQHF

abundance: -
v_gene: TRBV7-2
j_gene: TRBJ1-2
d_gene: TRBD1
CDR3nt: TGTGCCAGCAGCTTAGGTGCAGGGGGGCAATATGGCTACACCTTC
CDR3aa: CASSLGAGGQYGYTF

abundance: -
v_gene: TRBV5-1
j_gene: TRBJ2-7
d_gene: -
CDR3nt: TGCGCCAGCAGCTTGGGGGCCCGCGCCACATCCTACGAGCAGTACTTC
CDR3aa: CASSLGARATSYEQYF

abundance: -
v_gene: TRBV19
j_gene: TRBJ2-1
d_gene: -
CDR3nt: TGTGCCAGTAGTATAGGTCGGGGGCGAGGTGAGCAGTTCTTC
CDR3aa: CASSIGRGRGEQFF

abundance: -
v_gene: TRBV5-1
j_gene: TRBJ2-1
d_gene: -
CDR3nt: TGCGCCAGCAGCTTACAGCAGACTTACAATGAGCAGTTCTTC
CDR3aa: CASSLQQTYNEQFF

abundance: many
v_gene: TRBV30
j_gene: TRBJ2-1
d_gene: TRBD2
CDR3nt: TGTGCCTGGAGTGGGGGACTAGCCCGCTATGAGCAGTTCTTC
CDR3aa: CAWSGGLARYEQFF

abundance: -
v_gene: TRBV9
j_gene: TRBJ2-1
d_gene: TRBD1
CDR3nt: TGTGCCAGCAGCGTCTCAGGGGGAAGCTACAATGAGCAGTTCTTC
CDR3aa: CASSVSGGSYNEQFF

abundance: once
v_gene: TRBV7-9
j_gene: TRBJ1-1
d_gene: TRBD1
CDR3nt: TGTGCCAGCAGCCCGACAGGGGTCACTGAAGCTTTCTTT
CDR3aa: CASSPTGVTEAFF